This record covers a single T cell receptor beta chain. Antigen: not known. This sample was taken from a study of cytomegalovirus exposure and HLA in healthy donors. Study-wide findings and caveats: One cluster of highly shared sequence variants probably arose as a sequencing artifact. In a later analysis, DRB1 alleles had the most associated TCRs; HLA-C alleles the fewest.

The PCR had 60 Vbeta and 13 Jbeta primers. Libraries were prepared by immunoSEQ multiplex PCR; TCRdb keeps only in-frame clonotypes and omits some of them. The sample shows under 150,000 clones, roughly 79% of them seen only once. This receptor was identified in a woman in her forties or fifties in good health and CMV-seronegative. Sequences were obtained from PBMCs.

This CDR3 reads CAWSVGASGGNYEQYF. CDR3 DNA: TGTGCCTGGAGTGTAGGGGCTAGCGGGGGAAACTACGAGCAGTACTTC. The rearrangement uses TRBV30 and TRBJ2-7, with 10 bases that match TRBD2. Germline values: CDR1 GTSNPN, CDR2 SVGIG (reference sequence). The CDR3 totals 16 residues. Trimming cost V 0 bases and J 3 bases; bases outside gene matches: 8.